What follows are 32 T cell receptor beta chains derived from one specimen sequenced in a study of beta chain features in type 1 diabetes. The isolated RNA, all of it, was reverse transcribed, so expressed TCRB transcripts were what got sequenced. The data were produced by immunoSEQ multiplex PCR, yet TCRdb's version contains in-frame clones alone and is incomplete. This sample carries around 430,000 clones, roughly 30% of them seen once, and the ten largest clones take about 0.065%. Sequenced material: naive CD4+ T cells from blood. The receptors were sampled from a man between 18 and 29 years old in good health.

The J gene is TRBJ2-7, the V gene TRBV9; 9 nucleotides match TRBD1. The germline gives CDR1 SGDLS, CDR2 YYNGEE. The CDR3 length is 13 residues. The V and J ends lost 4 bases and 2 bases, in that order; junction bases with no gene match: 1. The CDR3 sequence: CASSRDRAYEQYF. The CDR3 DNA sequence: TGTGCCAGCAGCCGGGACAGGGCCTACGAGCAGTACTTC.

This clone was found once. The chain carries TRBV29-1 and TRBJ2-1; TRBD2 matches 14 bases. This CDR3 is built from 17 residues. V was pared by 7 bases and J by 0 bases, with 8 bases of the junction left unmatched. Germline values: CDR1 SQVTM, CDR2 ANQGSEA. CDR3 sequence: CSGGGLAGDLSYNEQFF. CDR3 DNA sequence: TGCAGCGGGGGGGGACTAGCGGGAGACCTCTCCTACAATGAGCAGTTCTTC.

This clone was detected only a few times. The chain combines TRBV29-1 with TRBJ1-4; TRBD1 is a possible D gene (6 bases). V shed 6 bases and J shed 8 bases, with 16 bases lying between them. Germline V gene lookup returns CDR1 SQVTM and CDR2 ANQGSEA. This CDR3 has 13 amino acids. This chain's CDR3 is CSVRTGPREKLFF. The CDR3 DNA reads as TGCAGCGTCCGCACAGGGCCTCGGGAAAAACTGTTTTTT.

V is TRBV5-1 and J is TRBJ2-1; TRBD2 matches at 9 bases. V lost 4 bases, J lost 6 bases, and 8 bases stayed unmatched. CDR1 SGHRS and CDR2 YFSETQ come from the germline V gene. The CDR3 has 15 amino acids. CDR3 bases: TGCGCCAGCAGCACCCTAGCGGGATCCGGCAATGAGCAGTTCTTC. Translating gives CASSTLAGSGNEQFF. Using reference TRBV5-1 and TRBJ2-1 for the parts outside the CDR3, the full variable domain is KAGVTQTPRYLIKTRGQQVTLSCSPISGHRSVSWYQQTPGQGLQFLFEYFSETQRNKGNFPGRFSGRQFSNSRSEMNVSTLELGDSALYLCASSTLAGSGNEQFFGPGTRLTVL.

This clone was seen a few times. The chain uses TRBV29-1 and TRBJ2-7; D might be TRBD2 (6 bases). Germline CDR1 SQVTM, CDR2 ANQGSEA. Deletions cut 4 bases from V and 5 bases from J, with 18 bases between. This CDR3 is built from 14 residues. The CDR3 protein is CSVAADGGFDEQYF. CDR3 nucleotides: TGCAGCGTTGCGGCGGACGGAGGGTTCGACGAGCAGTACTTC.

The chain links TRBV27 to TRBJ2-4, with 7 nucleotides matching TRBD1. The CDR3 loop spans 15 amino acids. CDR1 and CDR2 (germline): MNHEY, SMNVEV (reference sequence). J was trimmed by 1 base and V by 5 bases; bases with no gene match: 5. The CDR3, as DNA: TGTGCCAGCAGTACCGACAGGGCGGCCAAAAACATTCAGTACTTC. This sequence encodes CASSTDRAAKNIQYF.

The table lists this clone with a few counts. V is TRBV2 and J is TRBJ2-6, with 7 bases matching TRBD1. The V and J ends lost 6 bases and 12 bases, in that order; junction bases with no gene match: 11. The germline V gene has CDR1 SNHLY and CDR2 FYNNEI. The CDR3 runs 14 residues. This CDR3 reads CASRAGTAITVLTF. In DNA, the CDR3 is TGTGCCAGCAGAGCCGGGACAGCAATCACCGTCCTGACTTTC.

This clone was seen a handful of times. The CDR3 DNA reads as TGTGCCTGGAGTCGGGTAGCGGGAGCCCGGGAGACCCAGTACTTC. Its translation is CAWSRVAGARETQYF. The chain uses TRBV30 and TRBJ2-5; 9 positions match TRBD2. The V gene's germline CDR1 is GTSNPN and CDR2 SVGIG (reference sequence). This CDR3 has 15 residues. Trimming took 2 bases from V and 5 from J; bases not matched to a gene: 9. Looking up the rest from reference TRBV30 and TRBJ2-5 gives the full variable domain: SQTIHQWPATLVQPVGSPLSLECTVEGTSNPNLYWYRQAAGRGLQLLFYSVGIGQISSEVPQNLSASRPQDRQFILSSKKLLLSDSGFYLCAWSRVAGARETQYFGPGTRLLVL.

The chain employs TRBV14 and TRBJ1-2; D ambiguous. CDR1 and CDR2 (germline): SGHDN, FVKESK. This CDR3 is 14 amino acids long. Trimming cost V 0 bases and J 5 bases, with 10 bases left between them. CDR3 amino acids: CASSQDPATYGYTF. The CDR3 nucleotides read TGTGCCAGCAGCCAAGACCCGGCAACATATGGCTACACCTTC.

V is TRBV9 and J is TRBJ2-5; D may be TRBD1 (5 bases). Germline-derived CDR1 and CDR2 are SGDLS and YYNGEE. V was clipped by 3 bases and J by 1 base, with 10 bases between them. The CDR3 runs 14 residues. The CDR3 protein is CASSGRQIQETQYF. The CDR3 DNA reads TGTGCCAGCAGCGGCCGACAGATCCAAGAGACCCAGTACTTC.

Only a few counts were recorded for this clone. The gene calls are TRBV5-1 and TRBJ2-5, with 9 bases identical to TRBD2. The CDR3 contains 14 residues. CDR1 and CDR2 (germline): SGHRS, YFSETQ. Trimming cost V 7 bases and J 0 bases; bases outside gene matches: 4. The CDR3 region has the DNA TGCGCCAGCTCCCTAGCGGGGTACCAAGAGACCCAGTACTTC. This codes for CASSLAGYQETQYF.

This clone showed up just a few times. V and J are TRBV7-9 and TRBJ1-1, with no clear D. Germline-derived CDR1 and CDR2 are SEHNR and FQNEAQ (reference sequence). With 5 bases removed from V and 5 bases from J, the gap between germline ends came to 15 bases. The CDR3 totals 14 residues. The CDR3 spells CASSGATLLTEAFF. CDR3 DNA: TGTGCCAGCAGCGGCGCCACCCTTCTTACTGAAGCTTTCTTT.

This clone was seen only a few times. This chain links TRBV6-1 with TRBJ2-3; 10 bases align to TRBD2. Per the germline V gene, CDR1 is MNHNS and CDR2 is SASEGT. The CDR3 length is 14 residues. With 7 bases clipped from V and 1 base from J, the junction kept 2 bases outside the gene matches. Written as DNA, the CDR3 is TGTGCCAGCACCCTAGCGGGAGGCACAGATACGCAGTATTTT. Translated: CASTLAGGTDTQYF.

This clone was counted between two and nine times. The chain couples TRBV10-3 to TRBJ2-3; the match to TRBD2 covers 11 bases. The junction had 6 bases not matched to a gene; V was cut back by 0 bases and J by 4 bases. In germline, CDR1 is ENHRY, CDR2 SYGVKD. The CDR3 runs to 17 residues. CDR3 amino acids: CAISESQLAGVADTQYF. The DNA for the CDR3 is TGTGCCATCAGTGAGTCGCAACTAGCGGGAGTCGCAGATACGCAGTATTTT.

This clone turned up a few times. The chain couples TRBV30 to TRBJ1-5; TRBD1 matches at 9 bases. Looked up from germline, CDR1 is GTSNPN and CDR2 is SVGIG (reference sequence). CDR3 length equals 16 residues. After removal of 1 base from V and 1 base from J, the junction contained 5 bases not matched to a gene. The CDR3: CAWSAQGAPSNQPQHF. CDR3 nucleotides: TGTGCCTGGAGTGCACAGGGGGCGCCGAGCAATCAGCCCCAGCATTTT.

The chain recombines TRBV7-2 with TRBJ2-1; TRBD1 is a possible D gene (5 bases). The CDR3 contains 14 residues. The germline V and J ends were trimmed by 5 bases and 8 bases, with 16 bases remaining between them. Germline V CDR1 and CDR2: SGHTA, FQGNSA. CDR3 in DNA: TGTGCCAGCAGCCCCCAGACAGTAAGCTATGAGCAGTTCTTC. Translated, it gives CASSPQTVSYEQFF.

This chain links TRBV30 with TRBJ2-2; no clear D. Germline assignment: CDR1 GTSNPN and CDR2 SVGIG (reference sequence). V dropped 0 bases and J dropped 1 base, with 12 bases sitting between them. CDR3 length equals 16 residues. The CDR3 spells CAWSVFATLNTGELFF. The CDR3 DNA is TGTGCCTGGAGTGTATTCGCGACACTGAACACCGGGGAGCTGTTTTTT.

The genes are TRBV7-9 and TRBJ2-7; D gene ambiguous. CDR3 length: 13 amino acids. Germline V gene data show CDR1 as SEHNR and CDR2 as FQNEAQ (reference sequence). Deletions cut 4 bases from V and 2 bases from J, with 9 bases between. The chain's CDR3 is CASSSRNTYEQYF. CDR3 sequence (DNA): TGTGCCAGCAGCTCGAGAAATACCTACGAGCAGTACTTC.

The J gene is TRBJ2-1, the V gene TRBV7-8; D gene uncertain. This CDR3 region has 13 residues. The V gene's germline CDR1 is SGHVS and CDR2 FQNEAQ. Trimming pared 7 bases from V and 2 bases from J, leaving 9 bases between. As DNA, the CDR3 is TGTGCCAGCAAGGGTTTCGCCTACAATGAGCAGTTCTTC. It is translated as CASKGFAYNEQFF.

There are a few counts of this clone. The chain has TRBV2 and TRBJ1-2; TRBD1 matches 7 bases. J was trimmed by 8 bases and V by 0 bases; bases with no gene match: 6. Germline lookup yields CDR1 SNHLY and CDR2 FYNNEI. The CDR3 is 14 residues long. The DNA of the CDR3 is TGTGCCAGCAGTGAAGCCTGGCAGGGGGGAGGCTACACCTTC. This sequence encodes CASSEAWQGGGYTF.

This clone was seen a single time. The chain is built from TRBV9 and TRBJ2-1; D ambiguous. This CDR3 spans 15 amino acids. V dropped 0 bases and J dropped 7 bases, with 14 bases sitting between them. CDR1 is SGDLS, CDR2 YYNGEE, per germline. CDR3 nucleotides: TGTGCCAGCAGCGTAGTTGACGGGTGGGTTAATGAGCAGTTCTTC. As protein: CASSVVDGWVNEQFF.

This clone occurred a few times. In DNA, the CDR3 is TGTGCCAGCAGTGAAGGACAGCCCCAAGAGACCCAGTACTTC. Its protein product is CASSEGQPQETQYF. V gene TRBV25-1 combines with J gene TRBJ2-5, with D possibly being TRBD1 (6 bases). Germline CDR1 MGHDK, CDR2 SYGVNS. Trimming stripped 2 bases from V and 1 base from J, with 8 bases between. The CDR3 spans 14 residues. The whole variable domain, remainder taken from reference TRBV25-1 and TRBJ2-5, is EADIYQTPRYLVIGTGKKITLECSQTMGHDKMYWYQQDPGMELHLIHYSYGVNSTEKGDLSSESTVSRIRTEHFPLTLESARPSHTSQYLCASSEGQPQETQYFGPGTRLLVL.

The chain couples TRBV30 to TRBJ1-1, with D possibly matching TRBD1 (5 bases). The ends were cut back, 2 bases at V and 1 base at J, with 8 bases in the middle. The CDR3 consists of 13 residues. The germline gives CDR1 GTSNPN, CDR2 SVGIG (reference sequence). The CDR3 reads CAWSWGGNTEAFF. CDR3 in DNA: TGTGCCTGGAGTTGGGGCGGGAACACTGAAGCTTTCTTT.

The chain uses TRBV7-2 and TRBJ1-3; D is ambiguous. The germline CDR1 and CDR2 sequences are SGHTA and FQGNSA. V lost 0 bases and J lost 0, with 6 bases in between. CDR3 length: 15 amino acids. CDR3 region: CASSLAGTSGNTIYF. The CDR3 DNA follows: TGTGCCAGCAGCTTAGCAGGAACCTCTGGAAACACCATATATTTT.

This clone has only a few counts. The chain is built from TRBV28 and TRBJ2-5; the match to TRBD2 covers 13 bases. Germline-derived CDR1 and CDR2 are MDHEN and SYDVKM. V trimming: 4 bases; J trimming: 2 bases; junction bases outside the gene matches: 10. CDR3 length: 18 amino acids. The CDR3 protein is CASSSHPGTSGTQETQYF. For the CDR3, the DNA is TGTGCCAGCAGTTCCCACCCCGGGACTAGCGGGACACAAGAGACCCAGTACTTC.

This clone has a handful of counts. The V call is TRBV23-1, the J call TRBJ1-1; D perhaps matches TRBD1 (5 bases). Being an ORF, TRBV23-1 has a function that is uncertain. Trimming stripped 4 bases from V and 1 base from J, with 19 bases between. The CDR3 is made up of 17 amino acids. This chain's CDR3 is CASSRRDEARGNTEAFF. The CDR3 DNA sequence: TGCGCCAGCAGTCGCCGGGACGAGGCTCGGGGGAACACTGAAGCTTTCTTT.

Written as DNA, the CDR3 is TGTGCCAGCAGTTACTCAATAGCTTCCTACAATGAGCAGTTCTTC. Its translation is CASSYSIASYNEQFF. V and J are TRBV6-5 and TRBJ2-1, with D hard to call. The CDR3 has 15 residues. The V gene lost 0 bases and the J gene lost 1 base, with 7 bases spanning the gap. In germline, CDR1 is MNHEY, CDR2 SVGAGI.

J is TRBJ1-1 and V is TRBV30, with TRBD1 as a possible D gene (5 bases). CDR1 and CDR2 from the germline V gene are GTSNPN and SVGIG (reference sequence). This CDR3 contains 13 residues. The germline V and J ends were trimmed by 5 bases and 0 bases, with 10 bases remaining between them. In nucleotides, the CDR3 is TGTGCCTGGGTACAGGTCATGAACACTGAAGCTTTCTTT. Encoded protein: CAWVQVMNTEAFF. The full variable domain, rest sourced from reference TRBV30 and TRBJ1-1, is SQTIHQWPATLVQPVGSPLSLECTVEGTSNPNLYWYRQAAGRGLQLLFYSVGIGQISSEVPQNLSASRPQDRQFILSSKKLLLSDSGFYLCAWVQVMNTEAFFGQGTRLTVV.

The chain joins TRBV7-2 to TRBJ2-3, with a possible D match to TRBD2 (6 bases). Trimming left V 2 bases short and J 5 bases short, with 11 bases between. The CDR3 extends over 14 amino acids. Germline V gene sequence: CDR1 SGHTA, CDR2 FQGNSA. The CDR3 loop is CASSLSRELDTQYF. DNA for the CDR3: TGTGCCAGCAGCTTATCTCGGGAGTTAGATACGCAGTATTTT.

This chain links TRBV30 with TRBJ1-5; TRBD1 is a possible D gene (6 bases). Germline V gives CDR1 GTSNPN, CDR2 SVGIG (reference sequence). V was pared by 5 bases and J by 2 bases, with 13 bases between. The CDR3 totals 14 residues. The CDR3 DNA reads TGTGCCTGGTCACAGGGTAATGGCAATCAGCCCCAGCATTTT. Its translation: CAWSQGNGNQPQHF.

The V call is TRBV4-3, the J call TRBJ2-5; TRBD2 aligns across 10 bases. V shed 4 bases and J 2 bases; nucleotides not matched to a gene: 10. This CDR3 has 17 residues. The germline V gene has CDR1 LGHNA and CDR2 YSLEER. DNA of the CDR3: TGCGCCAGCAGCCTCGGACCGGGACTAGCGCCACAAGAGACCCAGTACTTC. Translating gives CASSLGPGLAPQETQYF.

This clone was detected only a few times. V gene TRBV30 combines with J gene TRBJ2-1, with TRBD2 matching over 10 bases. Trimming took 3 bases from V and 10 from J; bases not matched to a gene: 6. The CDR3 length is 13 residues. Germline V gives CDR1 GTSNPN, CDR2 SVGIG (reference sequence). The CDR3 reads CAWSKWTSGEQFF. CDR3 nucleotide sequence: TGTGCCTGGAGCAAATGGACTAGCGGAGAGCAGTTCTTC.